The next 20 T cell receptor beta chains were all read from a single sample in a study of T-cell memory formation after mild COVID-19. Via MiXCR, TCRdb re-called the 5' RACE reads, giving one row per CDR3 protein. This sample has some 40,000 distinct CDR3 sequences; 6% to 8% occur once, and the top ten carry about 1.5%. Sequenced input: PBMCs or a T cell subset sorted from them (not recorded which). These receptor sequences come from a man aged 18 to 29 who had mild COVID-19 (a few samples of this study predate the infection). Cell type and time point are not known.

This clonotype appeared a few times. The V gene is TRBV5-1, the J gene TRBJ2-3; 7 bases line up with TRBD1. The CDR3 extends over 15 amino acids. The V gene end was trimmed by 4 bases and the J gene end by 0 bases; junction bases not matched to a gene: 5. Germline lookup yields CDR1 SGHRS and CDR2 YFSETQ. CDR3 DNA: TGCGCCAGCAGCCTACAGGGGCCCAGCACAGATACGCAGTATTTT. Translating gives CASSLQGPSTDTQYF.

The V call is TRBV7-8, the J call TRBJ2-5; 11 bases fit TRBD2. V shed 3 bases and J 3 bases; nucleotides not matched to a gene: 0. Germline-derived CDR1 and CDR2 are SGHVS and FQNEAQ. This CDR3 is built from 14 residues. The chain's CDR3 is CASSLGLAEETQYF. DNA for the CDR3: TGTGCCAGCAGCTTGGGACTAGCGGAAGAGACCCAGTACTTC.

This clonotype has at least ten counts. V is TRBV7-2 and J is TRBJ2-5; TRBD2 matches at 7 bases. Per germline, CDR1 SGHTA and CDR2 FQGNSA. The V segment lost 0 bases and the J segment 2 bases; nucleotides outside the gene matches: 6. This CDR3 has 16 amino acids. DNA for the CDR3: TGTGCCAGCAGCTTAGCCCGGTGGCGGGGGCAAGAGACCCAGTACTTC. It is translated as CASSLARWRGQETQYF.

The table lists this clonotype with a few counts. The CDR3 protein is CASRGQGAWTQYF. CDR3 sequence (DNA): TGTGCCAGCAGAGGGCAGGGGGCGTGGACCCAGTACTTC. V gene TRBV6-2 or TRBV6-3 combines with J gene TRBJ2-5, with 8 bases aligning to TRBD1. V lost 6 bases to trimming and J lost 7 bases; unmatched junction nucleotides: 7. CDR1 MNHEY and CDR2 SVGEGT come from the germline V gene. This CDR3 has 13 residues.

There are a few counts of this clonotype. V usage is TRBV7-7 and J usage is TRBJ2-1, with a weak D call TRBD2 (5 bases). Germline V lookup: CDR1 SSHAT, CDR2 FNYEAQ (reference sequence). This CDR3 has 13 amino acids. The V gene lost 1 base and the J gene lost 7 bases, with 8 bases spanning the gap. The CDR3 here is CASSLDRGNEQFF. CDR3 in DNA: TGTGCCAGCAGCTTAGACAGAGGGAATGAGCAGTTCTTC. Full variable domain (rest looked up from reference TRBV7-7 and TRBJ2-1): GAGVSQSPRYKVTKRGQDVTLRCDPISSHATLYWYQQALGQGPEFLTYFNYEAQPDKSGLPSDRFSAERPEGSISTLTIQRTEQRDSAMYRCASSLDRGNEQFFGPGTRLTVL.

In its sample, this clonotype was seen a few times. The chain joins TRBV12-3 or TRBV12-4 to TRBJ1-2; D might be TRBD1 (6 bases). Trimming shortened V by 5 bases and J by 8 bases, and 21 bases separated the two germline ends. This CDR3 has 15 amino acids. The CDR3 loop reads CASSERNRVVNGYTF. DNA for the CDR3: TGTGCCAGCAGTGAGAGAAACAGGGTTGTAAACGGCTACACCTTC.

The J gene is TRBJ2-2, the V gene TRBV7-3; 7 positions match TRBD1. The CDR3 spans 18 residues. Germline V gives CDR1 SGHTA, CDR2 FQGTGA. The J segment lost 2 bases and the V segment lost 2 bases, leaving 11 bases of the junction unmatched. CDR3 in DNA: TGTGCCAGCAGCTTATGGGCGACAGGGCCACGAAACACCGGGGAGCTGTTTTTT. It encodes CASSLWATGPRNTGELFF.

V is TRBV12-3 or TRBV12-4 and J is TRBJ2-7; tentative D call: TRBD1 (6 bases). V was pared by 5 bases and J by 7 bases, with 9 bases between. The CDR3 consists of 11 residues. This CDR3 reads CASSGQREQYF. The CDR3 DNA reads as TGTGCCAGCAGTGGACAGAGAGAGCAGTACTTC.

This clonotype was detected a few times. V is TRBV4-2 and J is TRBJ1-2, with unresolved D. The CDR3 loop spans 16 amino acids. From germline, CDR1 is LGHNA and CDR2 YNFKEQ. Trimming took 0 bases from V and 6 from J, leaving 17 bases between them. The CDR3 DNA follows: TGTGCCAGCAGCCAAGATTGGAGCAGCCGGATTGATGGCTACACCTTC. Its translation: CASSQDWSSRIDGYTF.

This clonotype was seen only a few times. The chain combines TRBV5-1 with TRBJ1-2; the D gene is possibly TRBD1 (5 bases). The CDR3 has 13 residues. Germline V gives CDR1 SGHRS, CDR2 YFSETQ. V lost 0 bases to trimming and J lost 6 bases, with 9 bases between them. CDR3 region: CASSLGRVDGYTF. The CDR3 nucleotides read TGCGCCAGCAGCTTGGGCAGGGTGGATGGCTACACCTTC. Full variable domain (rest looked up from reference TRBV5-1 and TRBJ1-2): KAGVTQTPRYLIKTRGQQVTLSCSPISGHRSVSWYQQTPGQGLQFLFEYFSETQRNKGNFPGRFSGRQFSNSRSEMNVSTLELGDSALYLCASSLGRVDGYTFGSGTRLTVV.

This clonotype was detected only a few times. The chain employs TRBV7-9 and TRBJ2-3; unclear D gene. Trimming removed 5 bases at V and 8 bases at J, with 17 bases between. The CDR3 is 14 amino acids. Germline V CDR1 and CDR2: SEHNR, FQNEAQ (reference sequence). The CDR3 sequence is CASSPRDRPATQYF. The CDR3 region has the DNA TGTGCCAGCAGCCCTCGAGACCGTCCGGCTACGCAGTATTTT.

This clonotype came up a few times. The chain links TRBV12-3 or TRBV12-4 to TRBJ2-6; maybe TRBD1 (6 bases). CDR3 length: 15 residues. The V and J ends lost 5 bases and 3 bases respectively, with 11 bases between them. CDR3 coding DNA: TGTGCCAGCAGTGTAAGGGGGTATGGGGCCAACGTCCTGACTTTC. Translated: CASSVRGYGANVLTF.

The rearrangement uses TRBV5-1 and TRBJ1-3; D call uncertain. The V end was cut by 0 bases, the J end by 4 bases, with 2 bases between. Germline values: CDR1 SGHRS, CDR2 YFSETQ. This CDR3 region has 12 residues. The CDR3 nucleotides read TGCGCCAGCAGCTTGGAAGGAAACACCATATATTTT. Its translation is CASSLEGNTIYF. Full variable domain (missing parts from reference TRBV5-1 and TRBJ1-3): KAGVTQTPRYLIKTRGQQVTLSCSPISGHRSVSWYQQTPGQGLQFLFEYFSETQRNKGNFPGRFSGRQFSNSRSEMNVSTLELGDSALYLCASSLEGNTIYFGEGSWLTVV.

This chain links TRBV18 with TRBJ1-1; D is perhaps TRBD1 (5 bases). The V and J ends lost 2 bases and 3 bases respectively, with 13 bases between them. In germline, CDR1 is KGHSH, CDR2 LQKENI. The CDR3 consists of 15 residues. The CDR3 sequence: CASSPGARRDTEAFF. The CDR3 nucleotides read TGTGCCAGCTCACCAGGGGCACGAAGGGACACTGAAGCTTTCTTT.

This clonotype was found a few times. The chain recombines TRBV4-2 with TRBJ2-1; TRBD2 matches 8 bases. Germline CDR1 reads LGHNA; CDR2 reads YNFKEQ. The CDR3 consists of 16 residues. V shed 5 bases and J 4 bases; nucleotides not matched to a gene: 10. The CDR3 DNA sequence: TGTGCCAGCAGCTTTCTGTTAGCGGGGAGTTACAATGAGCAGTTCTTC. The encoded protein is CASSFLLAGSYNEQFF.

The table lists this clonotype with a few counts. The V and J genes are TRBV7-6 and TRBJ1-1; no firm D call. Germline CDR1 reads SGHVS; CDR2 reads FNYEAQ. The ends were cut back, 1 base at V and 3 bases at J, with 6 bases in the middle. The CDR3 totals 13 residues. The CDR3 region has the DNA TGTGCCAGCAGCTTAGGAACCTACACTGAAGCTTTCTTT. Its protein is CASSLGTYTEAFF.

This clonotype was seen only a few times. The chain links TRBV6-2 or TRBV6-3 to TRBJ2-6; perhaps D is TRBD1 or TRBD2 (6 bases each). Trimming removed 8 bases at V and 4 bases at J, with 21 bases between. CDR1 is MNHEY, CDR2 SVGEGT, per germline. This CDR3 is built from 17 residues. CDR3 DNA: TGTGCCAGCTCCAGAATGCCGGGGGCGAGAGGGGCCAACGTCCTGACTTTC. Protein sequence: CASSRMPGARGANVLTF.

V usage is TRBV11-2 and J usage is TRBJ2-7; a weak D match, TRBD1 (6 bases). This CDR3 is 15 amino acids long. The V end lost 0 bases, the J end lost 7 bases, and 16 bases lay between the germline ends. Germline lookup yields CDR1 SGHAT and CDR2 FQNNGV. Here the CDR3 reads CASSLDLLQGLEQYF. CDR3 nucleotides: TGTGCCAGCAGCTTAGACCTTTTACAGGGCCTGGAGCAGTACTTC.

Many counts were recorded for this clonotype. The V gene is TRBV6-6, the J gene TRBJ1-5; maybe TRBD1 (6 bases). Germline V gene data show CDR1 as MNHNY and CDR2 as SVGAGI (reference sequence). This CDR3 is 14 amino acids long. Trimming removed 5 bases at V and 3 bases at J, with 11 bases between. In DNA form, the CDR3 reads TGTGCCAGCAGTCATGGACAGCTCAATCAGCCCCAGCATTTT. Translating gives CASSHGQLNQPQHF.

The rearrangement uses TRBV20-1 and TRBJ1-2; D is undetermined. The germline V gene encodes CDR1 DFQATT and CDR2 SNEGSKA (reference sequence). CDR3 size: 14 residues. V lost 5 bases and J lost 2, with 15 bases in between. This CDR3 is CSAHLQKENYGYTF. The CDR3, as DNA: TGCAGTGCTCATCTCCAGAAAGAAAACTATGGCTACACCTTC.